These 28 T cell receptor beta chains were all obtained from the same sample, sequenced in a study of T cells in Graves' hyperthyroidism and ophthalmopathy. Authors of the study amplified TCR beta CDR3 regions from RNA transcripts. TCR CDR3 underwent first-round RT-PCR with the HTBI primer set. TCRdb recomputed calls from the multiplex PCR reads with MiXCR, one row per CDR3 protein. Of 600,000 to 650,000 distinct CDR3 sequences listed, around 20% are singletons. Sequencing was performed on blood. These receptors came from a man aged 25 to 40 with Graves' ophthalmopathy.

This clonotype was picked up a small number of times. The V gene is TRBV5-6, the J gene TRBJ2-1; D possibly corresponds to TRBD2 (6 bases). CDR1 and CDR2 (germline): SGHDT, YYEEEE. V shed 3 bases and J shed 4 bases, with 11 bases lying between them. The CDR3 totals 14 residues. The CDR3 loop reads CASSSGLLYNEQFF. The CDR3 nucleotides are TGTGCCAGCAGCTCGGGACTTTTGTACAATGAGCAGTTCTTC.

This clonotype was detected ten times or more. The chain carries TRBV28 and TRBJ2-2; 13 bases line up with TRBD2. This CDR3 has 17 residues. CDR1 and CDR2 (germline): MDHEN, SYDVKM. The V segment lost 7 bases and the J segment 4 bases; nucleotides outside the gene matches: 9. The CDR3 is CASTFGTSGMGTGELFF. The CDR3 bases are TGTGCCAGCACCTTCGGGACTAGCGGGATGGGCACCGGGGAGCTGTTTTTT.

This clonotype was recorded at least ten times. The chain joins TRBV2 to TRBJ2-1; TRBD1 agrees at 10 bases. The CDR3 has 14 residues. Per germline, CDR1 SNHLY and CDR2 FYNNEI. With 4 bases clipped from V and 5 bases from J, the junction kept 2 bases outside the gene matches. This chain's CDR3 is CASSGTGGDNEQFF. The CDR3 region has the DNA TGTGCCAGCAGTGGGACAGGGGGAGACAATGAGCAGTTCTTC.

This clonotype was seen at least ten times. This rearrangement joins TRBV7-8 to TRBJ1-6, with a possible D match to TRBD1 (5 bases). This CDR3 has 12 amino acids. V dropped 0 bases and J dropped 11 bases, with 5 bases sitting between them. Germline-derived CDR1 and CDR2 are SGHVS and FQNEAQ. The CDR3 sequence: CASSLAGPPLHF. CDR3 nucleotide sequence: TGTGCCAGCAGCTTAGCGGGGCCACCCCTCCACTTT.

This clonotype was picked up a small number of times. The J gene is TRBJ2-1, the V gene TRBV12-3 or TRBV12-4, with 10 positions matching TRBD1. The length of the CDR3 is 14 residues. J lost 7 bases, V lost 5 bases, and 5 bases had no gene match. The chain's CDR3 is CASSRTGGGNEQFF. Written as DNA, the CDR3 is TGTGCCAGCAGTCGGACAGGGGGAGGTAATGAGCAGTTCTTC.

This clonotype was seen ten or more times. This sequence joins TRBV2 and TRBJ2-7, with TRBD2 identical over 8 bases. The CDR3 extends over 13 amino acids. Trimming took 4 bases from V and 6 from J; bases not matched to a gene: 5. In germline, CDR1 is SNHLY, CDR2 FYNNEI. CDR3 protein: CASSVREVGEQYF. CDR3 in DNA: TGTGCCAGCAGTGTGCGGGAGGTCGGCGAGCAGTACTTC.

In this sample, this clonotype turned up a few times. The V call is TRBV7-2, the J call TRBJ2-7; 10 nucleotides align to TRBD2. The CDR3 is 18 residues long. V was pared by 2 bases and J by 0 bases, with 10 bases of the junction left unmatched. Per the germline V gene, CDR1 is SGHTA and CDR2 is FQGNSA. This CDR3 is CASSLQTLAGISSYEQYF. The CDR3 coding sequence is TGTGCCAGCAGCTTACAGACACTAGCGGGAATAAGCTCCTACGAGCAGTACTTC.

The rearrangement joins TRBV7-2 to TRBJ2-1; TRBD2 matches 9 bases. The germline gives CDR1 SGHTA, CDR2 FQGNSA. The ends lost 2 bases at V and 6 bases at J; junction bases unmatched: 5. The CDR3 runs 15 residues. For the CDR3, the DNA is TGTGCCAGCAGCTTAAGGGAGACTAGCGGCAATGAGCAGTTCTTC. It is translated as CASSLRETSGNEQFF.

This clonotype occurred many times. The rearrangement uses TRBV7-2 and TRBJ1-4; 9 bases align to TRBD1. The CDR3 is 13 residues long. CDR1 is SGHTA, CDR2 FQGNSA, per germline. With V trimmed by 5 bases and J by 6 bases, 1 base remained unmatched. CDR3 DNA: TGTGCCAGCAGCCGGGACAGGGATGAAAAACTGTTTTTT. Its protein product is CASSRDRDEKLFF.

The chain is built from TRBV6-5 and TRBJ1-5; D gene uncertain. Between the trimmed V and J ends, which lost 2 bases and 3 bases, there was a span of 8 bases. The CDR3 runs 14 residues. Germline values: CDR1 MNHEY, CDR2 SVGAGI. The chain's CDR3 is CASSYRSYNQPQHF. For the CDR3, the DNA is TGTGCCAGCAGTTACCGTAGTTACAATCAGCCCCAGCATTTT.

The chain combines TRBV6-1 with TRBJ2-2; no clear D gene. CDR3 length: 15 amino acids. V gave up 5 bases and J gave up 1 base, with 11 bases separating them. CDR1 and CDR2 from the germline V gene are MNHNS and SASEGT. The CDR3 DNA follows: TGTGCCAGCAGTTTCCGACAAGTGAACACCGGGGAGCTGTTTTTT. Translation gives CASSFRQVNTGELFF.

This clonotype was counted many times. The chain is built from TRBV6-2 or TRBV6-3 and TRBJ1-1; a possible D gene is TRBD1 (5 bases). Trimming pared 7 bases from V and 1 base from J, leaving 19 bases between. This CDR3 contains 16 residues. The germline CDR1 and CDR2 sequences are MNHEY and SVGEGT. The CDR3 loop is CASTLQGRGPNTEAFF. DNA of the CDR3: TGTGCCAGCACCCTCCAAGGGAGGGGACCGAACACTGAAGCTTTCTTT.

This clonotype occurred many times. This chain links TRBV28 with TRBJ1-5; maybe TRBD1 (6 bases). The CDR3 sequence is 16 residues long. Germline CDR1 is MDHEN and CDR2 is SYDVKM. The germline V and J ends were trimmed by 3 bases and 3 bases, with 15 bases remaining between them. The CDR3, as DNA: TGTGCCAGCAGTTTCGGGGGCTTCGGGAACAATCAGCCCCAGCATTTT. It translates to CASSFGGFGNNQPQHF.

The CDR3 DNA follows: TGTGCCACCAGCAGAGATCCCACAGGCAGGGGTGAGCAGTTCTTC. Protein sequence: CATSRDPTGRGEQFF. V usage is TRBV15 and J usage is TRBJ2-1; TRBD1 is a possible D gene (6 bases). CDR1 and CDR2 from the germline V gene are LNHNV and YYDKDF (reference sequence). The V end lost 0 bases, the J end lost 9 bases, and 15 bases lay between the germline ends. The CDR3 has 15 residues. Drawing the rest from reference TRBV15 and TRBJ2-1, the complete variable domain is DAMVIQNPRYQVTQFGKPVTLSCSQTLNHNVMYWYQQKSSQAPKLLFHYYDKDFNNEADTPDNFQSRRPNTSFCFLDIRSPGLGDTAMYLCATSRDPTGRGEQFFGPGTRLTVL.

V and J are TRBV19 and TRBJ2-2; weak D call: TRBD2 (6 bases). Trimming stripped 7 bases from V and 7 bases from J, with 25 bases between. This CDR3 spans 17 amino acids. Per the germline V gene, CDR1 is LNHDA and CDR2 is SQIVND (reference sequence). This chain's CDR3 is CASIPSPGTARDGELFF. The CDR3 coding sequence is TGTGCCAGTATTCCCTCCCCCGGGACTGCGAGGGACGGGGAGCTGTTTTTT.

About this clonotype: A much larger clone lies a single base off, so this may be a read error. The chain joins TRBV12-3 or TRBV12-4 to TRBJ2-2, with D unresolved. Trimming cost V 7 bases and J 1 base, with 4 bases left between them. This CDR3 region has 12 residues. This CDR3 reads CASTKNTGELFF. In nucleotides, the CDR3 is TGTGCCAGCACCAAGAACACCGGGGAGCTGTTTTTT.

In its sample, this clonotype was seen a few times. Its ends do not fully match the called genes, so a read error is possible. This chain uses TRBV5-1 with TRBJ2-1; TRBD2 might be the D (6 bases). Germline V gives CDR1 SGHRS, CDR2 YFSETQ. The length of the CDR3 is 16 residues. CDR3 protein: CASSLVPPLDYYEQFF. CDR3 nucleotide sequence: TGCGCCAGCAGCTTGGTTCCTCCTCTGGACTACTATGAGCAGTTCTTC.

The J gene is TRBJ2-2, the V gene TRBV20-1; D not certain. The ends were cut back, 6 bases at V and 0 bases at J, with 8 bases in the middle. Germline V CDR1 and CDR2: DFQATT, SNEGSKA (reference sequence). There are 13 residues in the CDR3. In nucleotides, the CDR3 is TGCAGTGCCGTTACACCGAACACCGGGGAGCTGTTTTTT. It specifies CSAVTPNTGELFF.

In its sample, this clonotype was seen a few times. This chain connects TRBV5-1 to TRBJ1-1; perhaps TRBD1 as D (5 bases). Per the germline V gene, CDR1 is SGHRS and CDR2 is YFSETQ. Trimming cost V 0 bases and J 2 bases, with 11 bases left between them. The length of the CDR3 is 15 residues. CDR3 sequence (DNA): TGCGCCAGCAGCTTGGGTTCAGGGAGAAACACTGAAGCTTTCTTT. Translation gives CASSLGSGRNTEAFF.

To note about this clonotype: Relative to the germline gene, one junction end is altered; a read error may explain this. This sequence joins TRBV20-1 and TRBJ1-2; D not resolved. The germline V gene encodes CDR1 DFQATT and CDR2 SNEGSKA (reference sequence). The CDR3 runs 10 residues. CDR3 in amino acids: CSAVSYGHTF. The CDR3 coding sequence is TGCAGTGCCGTATCCTATGGCCACACCTTC.

This clonotype has just a few counts. The chain uses TRBV28 and TRBJ2-5; no clear D. Between the trimmed V and J ends, which lost 6 bases and 5 bases, there was a span of 13 bases. This CDR3 is 13 amino acids long. The germline gives CDR1 MDHEN, CDR2 SYDVKM. This CDR3 is CASSSPVWETQYF. The CDR3 nucleotides are TGTGCCAGCAGCTCCCCGGTTTGGGAGACCCAGTACTTC.

This clonotype has more than one count but fewer than ten. V is TRBV28 and J is TRBJ2-2; 14 nucleotides match TRBD2. Per germline, CDR1 MDHEN and CDR2 SYDVKM. The CDR3 totals 17 residues. The J segment lost 8 bases and the V segment lost 6 bases, leaving 11 bases of the junction unmatched. DNA for the CDR3: TGTGCCAGCAGGATATCCGGGACTAGCGGGAGAAAGGGGGAGCTGTTTTTT. This translates into CASRISGTSGRKGELFF.

This clonotype was counted a few times. This chain connects TRBV20-1 to TRBJ2-3; 11 bases align to TRBD2. The CDR3 extends over 16 amino acids. The V gene end was trimmed by 4 bases and the J gene end by 5 bases; junction bases not matched to a gene: 11. Germline CDR1 DFQATT, CDR2 SNEGSKA (reference sequence). CDR3 bases: TGCAGTGCTAACCGGGGTAGCGGGAGGGGGGGAGATACGCAGTATTTT. This sequence encodes CSANRGSGRGGDTQYF.

The CDR3 sequence: CASSESSGWDTQYF. The CDR3 nucleotides read TGTGCCAGCAGTGAATCCAGCGGCTGGGATACGCAGTATTTT. The rearrangement joins TRBV6-1 to TRBJ2-3; D is perhaps TRBD2 (5 bases). Trimming took 2 bases from V and 6 from J, leaving 12 bases between them. Germline values: CDR1 MNHNS, CDR2 SASEGT. There are 14 residues in the CDR3.

The rearrangement links TRBV7-9 to TRBJ2-1; D gene uncertain. The V and J ends lost 11 bases and 15 bases respectively, with 20 bases between them. The V gene's germline CDR1 is SEHNR and CDR2 FQNEAQ (reference sequence). The CDR3 runs 11 residues. CDR3 residues: CASRGVRIWFF. CDR3 bases: TGTGCCTCTCGCGGCGTTAGAATTTGGTTCTTC.

Only a few counts were recorded for this clonotype. This chain connects TRBV28 to TRBJ2-7; D is unresolved. V was trimmed by 0 bases and J by 5 bases, leaving 17 bases between them. CDR1 is MDHEN and CDR2 is SYDVKM in the germline V gene. This CDR3 has 16 residues. The CDR3 DNA reads TGTGCCAGCAGTTTATGGTCTGAAGCGCTTCGGGACGAGCAGTACTTC. Residues: CASSLWSEALRDEQYF.

This clonotype was counted ten times or more. CDR3 protein: CASSWDRGTDTQYF. The CDR3 region has the DNA TGTGCCAGCAGCTGGGACAGGGGGACAGATACGCAGTATTTT. The chain has TRBV11-2 and TRBJ2-3, with 11 bases aligning to TRBD1. The germline CDR1 and CDR2 sequences are SGHAT and FQNNGV. Trimming at V came to 4 bases and at J to 3 bases, leaving 0 bases not matched to a gene. The CDR3 loop spans 14 amino acids.

Comment on this clonotype: This may be a read error, as it is one base from a much larger clone. CDR3: CASSPGAGGHLCEQYF. Written as DNA, the CDR3 is TGCGCCAGCAGCCCTGGAGCGGGAGGGCACCTCTGCGAGCAGTACTTC. This chain connects TRBV5-1 to TRBJ2-7, with TRBD2 matching 10 bases. Per the germline V gene, CDR1 is SGHRS and CDR2 is YFSETQ. The junction had 13 bases not matched to a gene; V was cut back by 4 bases and J by 6 bases. The CDR3 has 16 amino acids. The full variable domain, rest sourced from reference TRBV5-1 and TRBJ2-7, is KAGVTQTPRYLIKTRGQQVTLSCSPISGHRSVSWYQQTPGQGLQFLFEYFSETQRNKGNFPGRFSGRQFSNSRSEMNVSTLELGDSALYLCASSPGAGGHLCEQYFGPGTRLTVT.